Given below is one TCR beta chain in context. This clonotype is assessed as medium-sized (0.01 to 0.1%). No much larger clone exists at a distance of one base, and base qualities are not known. Synthesis of TCR cDNA relied on 5'RACE template switching, a step that introduced a universal primer site along with unique molecular identifiers. Priming for cDNA synthesis came from both the TCR alpha and TCR beta constant segments. Library amplification involved two PCR steps, and the second step added sample barcodes and sequencing adapters. Sequencing of libraries was done on Illumina HiSeq 2500 (2x100 bp) or NovaSeq (2x150 bp). The study's own analysis went as follows. MIGEC was used to demultiplex reads and collapse the reads into UMI consensus sequences, and MiXCR was used for V(D)J alignment. Vaccine-responding clonotypes were identified with edgeR using replicate PBMC samples, with FDR below 0.01 and a log2 fold change above 5 up to day 15 being required. CD4 or CD8 identity was assigned to each bulk clonotype according to whether the clonotype was present at higher abundance in the sequenced CD4 repertoire or the sequenced CD8 repertoire. Clonotypes enriched at least 10-fold in dextramer-positive over dextramer-negative fractions were defined as NS4B-specific, and CD4-biased clonotypes were excluded. TCRdb reworked the public reads: Q25 trimming with fastp, MiXCR clone assembly, productive beta chains retained. Rows with one shared CDR3 protein collapse into an entry with the most common genes and DNA. None of the V and J calls come from the authors' own analysis; TCRdb made them. In this sample the table shows around 46,000 distinct CDR3 sequences, 6% to 7% of which occur a single time. Of the sample, about 15% falls within the top ten clones.

The sample originates from a study of T cells after yellow fever vaccination (dated by TCRdb to between 2019 and 2020). Background for the entire study: The SMART-Seq v4 Ultra Low Input RNA kit was used to prepare libraries from fractions with low cell numbers. To follow T-cell clones before and after primary and booster YFV17D yellow fever vaccination, bulk TCR alpha and beta repertoires were sequenced over time. Blood was collected at multiple timepoints before and after primary and secondary immunization, and bulk PBMC replicates and cell subsets were isolated. The cohort comprised two healthy male donors, one aged 18 to 30 and one aged 30 to 40 years. Findings and caveats that apply to the study as a whole: After the booster, most of the clones that had expanded following primary vaccination were detected again (roughly 96% of CD4 and 88% of CD8), which suggests that memory was broadly maintained. A small share of clonotypes was detected in both CD4 and CD8 compartments, with the overlap likely arising from convergent recombination. Compared with the primary T-cell response, the secondary T-cell response was faster but weaker, reaching its peak on day 5 rather than on day 15. FACS-sorted repertoires could contain abundant contaminating clonotypes from the bulk population, so computational filtering was required. Only a couple of donors were included in the study, so the extent to which the findings can be generalized is limited.

The germline V gene (reference sequence) gives CDR1 as SEHNR and CDR2 as FQNEAQ. The CDR3 covers 13 residues, taking in both the cysteine and the phenylalanine. Kept here is only the CDR3 DNA, which spans 39 bases and is read in frame from base 1. Deletion took 5 bases off V and 3 bases off J, with a span of 11 bases between the germline ends. The label giving this sample's treatment or condition can be read as: live attenuated yellow fever vaccine strain. A standard Ficoll-Paque protocol was used to isolate PBMCs from peripheral blood. Epitope-specific CD8 T cells were sorted with a dextramer loaded with the yellow fever NS4B epitope peptide, together with anti-CD3 and anti-CD8 staining. RNA was extracted with TriZol from bulk PBMCs, CD4 and CD8 fractions, and dextramer-positive and dextramer-negative fractions.

Sequencing was performed on CD8+ T cells not binding an NS4B(214-222) dextramer, sorted from PBMCs, taken 45 days after the yellow fever booster vaccination. The sample's cell subset or site label, in plain terms: NS4B epitope dextramer-negative CD8 T cells. This receptor was taken from a young man who received the YFV17D yellow fever vaccine. The V and J genes are TRBV7-9 and TRBJ2-7; the D gene is possibly TRBD1 or TRBD2, with 5 bases matching each. Read as DNA, the sequence is TGTGCCAGCAGCCAAGGGACCAACTACGAGCAGTACTTC. The translation is CASSQGTNYEQYF.